This T cell receptor beta chain derives from a study of T cells in Graves' hyperthyroidism and ophthalmopathy. This clonotype was detected ten times or more. What was amplified from RNA transcripts were TCR beta CDR3 regions. A set of HTBI primers served as the primers for a first-round RT-PCR of the TCR CDR3. MiXCR was run by TCRdb on the multiplex PCR reads, yielding one entry per CDR3 protein. The data contain a few hundred thousand distinct CDR3 sequences, 17% of them singletons. The CDR3 has 14 residues. V lost 1 base to trimming and J lost 4 bases, with 8 bases between them. Germline CDR1 reads KGHDR; CDR2 reads SFDVKD. Exclusions: uncontrolled infection, other autoimmune disease, pregnancy, lactation.

The rearrangement links TRBV24-1 to TRBJ2-3; D possibly corresponds to TRBD1 (5 bases). This receptor was taken from a woman between 18 and 29 years old with Graves' ophthalmopathy. The sequenced sample was blood. The CDR3 coding sequence is TGTGCCACCAGTGATTTTCAGGGCGCAGATACGCAGTATTTT. It yields the protein CATSDFQGADTQYF.